The sequence of this T cell receptor beta chain was determined in a study of OX40 agonist ivuxolimab in advanced cancers. About the study: Partial responses occurred in Three dose-escalation patients, one with hepatocellular carcinoma and two with cutaneous melanoma.

The CDR3 spans 15 residues. CDR1 MGHRA and CDR2 YSYEKL come from the germline V gene. The J segment lost 4 bases and the V segment lost 3 bases, leaving 6 bases of the junction unmatched. Repertoires were generated with immunoSEQ multiplex PCR, while TCRdb's copy carries only in-frame clones and drops some. Of tens of thousands of clones listed, about 85% are singletons. Here the sequenced sample was CD4+ or CD8+ T cells sorted from blood, taken in a trial of the OX40 agonist ivuxolimab. The origin of this receptor is an adult with an advanced solid tumor such as melanoma, head and neck, liver or kidney cancer. J is TRBJ2-7 and V is TRBV4-1, with 10 bases matching TRBD1. The CDR3 DNA sequence: TGCGCCAGCAGCCAGTTCCGGGACAGGGGTTACGAGCAGTACTTC. Amino acids: CASSQFRDRGYEQYF.